This TCR beta chain was identified during a study of Graves' ophthalmopathy and Graves' hyperthyroidism (dated by TCRdb to the late 2010s). The study in broad terms: A patient counted as having stable hyperthyroidism if there was no progression to ophthalmopathy within 18 months of follow-up. After sampling, hyperthyroidism patients received methimazole starting at 30 mg daily, and ophthalmopathy patients received high-dose intravenous methylprednisolone. The independent validation cohort included some 19 hyperthyroidism patients plus 17 patients who later progressed from hyperthyroidism to ophthalmopathy. TCR beta repertoire signatures were used to distinguish Graves' ophthalmopathy from Graves' hyperthyroidism and to predict progression to ophthalmopathy. To explore V-J signatures that distinguish ophthalmopathy from hyperthyroidism, a discovery set of about 99 patients was enrolled, made up of approximately 45 with ophthalmopathy and under 65 with stable hyperthyroidism. T-cell repertoires of thyroid tissue and blood were compared in 5 or 6 hyperthyroidism patients. In total, approximately 140 blood samples were TCR-sequenced: fewer than 50 ophthalmopathy, about 75 hyperthyroidism and some 17 hyperthyroidism-to-ophthalmopathy patients.

This clonotype has a handful of counts. Its antigen has not been determined. No base-level quality is on record; no much larger clone is a single base apart. For repertoire sequencing, TCR beta CDR3 regions were amplified from RNA transcripts. The first round was an RT-PCR using HTBI primers with the Qiagen OneStep RT-PCR kit, and this first round was followed by a second-round multiplex PCR, then size selection and purification. Libraries were sequenced on an Illumina HiSeq2000 using paired-end 100 bp reads. Processing in the source paper ran as follows. Reads were processed with SOAPnuke, discarding reads with adapters, uncalled bases, mean Phred below 15, or no exact constant-primer or identifier match. COPE v1.2.5 was used to merge high-quality paired reads. Each unique nucleotide sequence was defined as a clonotype, and clonotypes were aligned to IMGT TRB V, D and J references with MiTCR v1.1. The analysis was limited to V-J combinations with a frequency above 0.0001, which together covered around 99% of the repertoires. A TCR clonal expansion and chaos score per V-J combination was defined as the ratio of F50 clonal expansion to chaos observed in the TCRdist matrix. Welch's t-statistics and random forest were used to reduce features to 10 to 15 V-J combinations, which were fed into a naive Bayes classifier. Thyroid-blood repertoire similarity was quantified with the Morisita-Horn index. TCRdb trimmed public reads at Q25 via fastp, called clones via MiXCR and kept in-frame beta chains. All rows with the same CDR3 protein become a single entry with the most common DNA and genes. The V and J calls reflect TCRdb's pipeline rather than the authors' work. The sample includes over a million distinct CDR3 sequences, with less than 45% observed a single time. The ten largest make up around 10% of the sample.

Hyperthyroidism patients were newly diagnosed, with disease duration under 2 months, and aged 18 to 65 years. Patients with other autoimmune diseases, uncontrolled infections, pregnancy or lactation were excluded from the study. Clinical symptoms, serum thyroxine, TRAb, thyroid ultrasound and orbital computed tomography formed the basis of the diagnosis. Trizol reagent was used to extract the total RNA, and its quality was then checked on an Agilent 2100 Bioanalyzer. Overall study outcomes, separate from this receptor: Sample size was not predetermined statistically, and investigators were not blinded to group allocation. Among expanded thyroid clonotypes with frequency above 0.001, most also showed up in blood, which suggests that blood repertoires may reflect the thyroid immune response. The 13-signature model separated ophthalmopathy from stable hyperthyroidism with roughly 90% sensitivity and approximately 83% specificity in cross-validation, and 80%/75% in the test set. In validation, the model predicted ophthalmopathy progression with 70.59% sensitivity and 72% to 80% specificity; about a dozen predicted patients were CT-confirmed with GO in a median of roughly 6.8 months.

This receptor was taken from an adult man with Graves' hyperthyroidism. What was sequenced was peripheral blood or thyroid tissue (not recorded which).

The nucleotides are TGTGCCAGCAGCCCCGAAAGGCTTAACTATGGCTACACCTTC. Translated, this gives CASSPERLNYGYTF. This sequence uses TRBV7-6 and TRBJ1-2, with the D gene not confidently named. CDR1 and CDR2, per the germline V gene, are SGHVS and FNYEAQ. From its cysteine to its phenylalanine, the CDR3 spans 14 amino acids. The only DNA kept is the CDR3, 42 bases in frame from the first base. The V end loses 5 bases and the J end loses 1 base, and a stretch of 11 bases separates them.